This is a list of T cell receptor beta chains from one sample in a study of beta chain features in type 1 diabetes. This table comes from immunoSEQ multiplex PCR, and its TCRdb copy is limited to in-frame clones, with some not included. This repertoire shows over 700,000 clones, roughly a sixth found once; its top ten account for 0.02% to 0.025%. Material: naive CD4+ T cells from blood. The origin of the receptors is a woman under 30 in good health. Both conserved end residues are part of each CDR3. D genes are given only for firm matches. A clone size is listed for some rows: how often the clone was seen (once, few, many), or a class if it is expanded.

clone_size: .
d_call: .
j_call: TRBJ1-2
cdr3_length: 12
v_call: TRBV7-9
cdr3_aa: CASSSQVQRYTF
cdr3_nt: TGTGCCAGCAGCTCCCAAGTGCAGCGCTACACCTTC

clone_size: .
d_call: .
j_call: TRBJ2-7
cdr3_length: 14
v_call: TRBV28
cdr3_aa: CASSFLGETYEQYF
cdr3_nt: TGTGCCAGCAGTTTTCTTGGGGAAACCTACGAGCAGTACTTC

clone_size: .
d_call: TRBD2
j_call: TRBJ2-1
cdr3_length: 16
v_call: TRBV5-1
cdr3_aa: CASSFSGTGPYNEQFF
cdr3_nt: TGCGCCAGCAGCTTTAGCGGGACCGGACCCTACAATGAGCAGTTCTTC

clone_size: .
d_call: .
j_call: TRBJ1-1
cdr3_length: 14
v_call: TRBV6-5
cdr3_aa: CASSYGRRNTEAFF
cdr3_nt: TGTGCCAGCAGTTACGGCAGGAGGAACACTGAAGCTTTCTTT

clone_size: few
d_call: .
j_call: TRBJ2-1
cdr3_length: 19
v_call: TRBV5-1
cdr3_aa: CASSLGLARTVGSYNEQFF
cdr3_nt: TGCGCCAGCAGCTTGGGGCTGGCTAGAACAGTAGGCTCCTACAATGAGCAGTTCTTC

clone_size: few
d_call: .
j_call: TRBJ1-2
cdr3_length: 14
v_call: TRBV15
cdr3_aa: CATSRNRVVRGYTF
cdr3_nt: TGTGCCACCAGCAGAAACAGGGTTGTCCGCGGCTACACCTTC

clone_size: few
d_call: TRBD2
j_call: TRBJ2-1
cdr3_length: 16
v_call: TRBV7-3
cdr3_aa: CASSLLLAGGSDEQFF
cdr3_nt: TGTGCCAGCAGTCTCCTCCTAGCGGGAGGGTCTGATGAGCAGTTCTTC

clone_size: .
d_call: TRBD2
j_call: TRBJ2-3
cdr3_length: 15
v_call: TRBV5-1
cdr3_aa: CASSFGAGEADTQYF
cdr3_nt: TGCGCCAGCAGCTTTGGTGCGGGAGAGGCAGATACGCAGTATTTT

clone_size: .
d_call: .
j_call: TRBJ2-7
cdr3_length: 13
v_call: TRBV27
cdr3_aa: CASSYRSTYEQYF
cdr3_nt: TGTGCCAGCAGTTATCGTTCAACCTACGAGCAGTACTTC

clone_size: .
d_call: .
j_call: TRBJ1-1
cdr3_length: 16
v_call: TRBV11-2
cdr3_aa: CASSLVATAANTEAFF
cdr3_nt: TGTGCCAGCAGCTTAGTGGCGACCGCCGCGAACACTGAAGCTTTCTTT

clone_size: few
d_call: .
j_call: TRBJ2-1
cdr3_length: 15
v_call: TRBV15
cdr3_aa: CATRENPWAYNEQFF
cdr3_nt: TGTGCCACAAGAGAAAATCCGTGGGCTTACAATGAGCAGTTCTTC

clone_size: .
d_call: .
j_call: TRBJ1-2
cdr3_length: 13
v_call: TRBV28
cdr3_aa: CASSSFDLNGYTF
cdr3_nt: TGTGCCAGCAGTTCGTTCGACCTCAATGGCTACACCTTC

clone_size: .
d_call: .
j_call: TRBJ1-5
cdr3_length: 15
v_call: TRBV4-1
cdr3_aa: CASSQGSPGNQPQHF
cdr3_nt: TGCGCCAGCAGCCAAGGTTCACCGGGCAATCAGCCCCAGCATTTT

clone_size: few
d_call: .
j_call: TRBJ1-2
cdr3_length: 13
v_call: TRBV6-6
cdr3_aa: CASSPSGVYGYTF
cdr3_nt: TGTGCCAGCAGCCCCTCAGGGGTCTATGGCTACACCTTC

clone_size: few
d_call: .
j_call: TRBJ2-3
cdr3_length: 13
v_call: TRBV10-2
cdr3_aa: CASGGGRTDTQYF
cdr3_nt: TGCGCCAGCGGGGGTGGTCGCACAGATACGCAGTATTTT

clone_size: few
d_call: .
j_call: TRBJ2-2
cdr3_length: 17
v_call: TRBV4-3
cdr3_aa: CASSQEYQTGNTGELFF
cdr3_nt: TGCGCCAGCAGCCAAGAATACCAGACAGGGAACACCGGGGAGCTGTTTTTT

clone_size: few
d_call: .
j_call: TRBJ2-7
cdr3_length: 13
v_call: TRBV27
cdr3_aa: CASKTAPLGEQYF
cdr3_nt: TGTGCCAGCAAGACAGCACCTCTGGGCGAGCAGTACTTC

clone_size: few
d_call: TRBD2
j_call: TRBJ2-3
cdr3_length: 16
v_call: TRBV5-6
cdr3_aa: CASSSFLAGVADTQYF
cdr3_nt: TGTGCCAGCAGCTCCTTCCTAGCGGGAGTCGCAGATACGCAGTATTTT

clone_size: few
d_call: .
j_call: TRBJ1-2
cdr3_length: 16
v_call: TRBV7-2
cdr3_aa: CASSLVGDPSDSCLTF
cdr3_nt: TGTGCCAGCAGCTTAGTAGGGGACCCAAGCGACAGTTGCCTGACCTTC

clone_size: .
d_call: .
j_call: TRBJ1-2
cdr3_length: 12
v_call: TRBV6-1
cdr3_aa: CASSAIKDGYTF
cdr3_nt: TGTGCCAGCAGTGCTATAAAAGATGGCTACACCTTC

clone_size: few
d_call: .
j_call: TRBJ2-3
cdr3_length: 13
v_call: TRBV28
cdr3_aa: CASSLRWSDTQYF
cdr3_nt: TGTGCCAGCAGCCTTCGGTGGTCAGATACGCAGTATTTT

clone_size: few
d_call: TRBD2
j_call: TRBJ2-3
cdr3_length: 15
v_call: TRBV10-3
cdr3_aa: CAISEGTIPRRAQYF
cdr3_nt: TGTGCCATCAGTGAGGGGACTATTCCAAGGCGTGCACAGTATTTT

clone_size: .
d_call: TRBD1
j_call: TRBJ1-1
cdr3_length: 17
v_call: TRBV28
cdr3_aa: CASSPLYRGHKGTEAFF
cdr3_nt: TGTGCCAGCAGTCCTCTTTACAGGGGGCATAAAGGCACTGAAGCTTTCTTT

clone_size: .
d_call: .
j_call: TRBJ2-5
cdr3_length: 14
v_call: TRBV12-5
cdr3_aa: CASASTGGRETQYF
cdr3_nt: TGTGCTAGTGCCTCAACCGGGGGACGAGAGACCCAGTACTTC

clone_size: few
d_call: .
j_call: TRBJ2-2
cdr3_length: 13
v_call: TRBV10-2
cdr3_aa: CASSDRTTGELFF
cdr3_nt: TGCGCCAGCAGTGATAGAACCACCGGGGAGCTGTTTTTT

clone_size: few
d_call: .
j_call: TRBJ2-7
cdr3_length: 16
v_call: TRBV7-2
cdr3_aa: CASSLAGDHRSYEQYF
cdr3_nt: TGTGCCAGCAGCTTAGCGGGGGATCATCGTTCCTACGAGCAGTACTTC

clone_size: few
d_call: .
j_call: TRBJ2-2
cdr3_length: 15
v_call: TRBV7-3
cdr3_aa: CASSLDPRGTGELFF
cdr3_nt: TGTGCCAGCAGCTTAGACCCCCGAGGGACCGGGGAGCTGTTTTTT

clone_size: few
d_call: TRBD2
j_call: TRBJ2-1
cdr3_length: 16
v_call: TRBV4-1
cdr3_aa: CASSQESLAGENEQFF
cdr3_nt: TGCGCCAGCAGCCAAGAGTCCCTAGCGGGAGAAAATGAGCAGTTCTTC

clone_size: .
d_call: .
j_call: TRBJ1-1
cdr3_length: 16
v_call: TRBV5-1
cdr3_aa: CASSKYPRGRNTEAFF
cdr3_nt: TGCGCCAGCAGCAAATACCCGAGGGGCAGGAACACTGAAGCTTTCTTT

clone_size: .
d_call: .
j_call: TRBJ2-3
cdr3_length: 14
v_call: TRBV7-9
cdr3_aa: CASSSGSSTDTQYF
cdr3_nt: TGTGCCAGCAGTAGCGGATCTAGCACAGATACGCAGTATTTT

clone_size: .
d_call: TRBD1
j_call: TRBJ1-5
cdr3_length: 15
v_call: TRBV6-6
cdr3_aa: CASSLYGTGNQPQHF
cdr3_nt: TGTGCCAGCAGTTTATATGGGACAGGGAATCAGCCCCAGCATTTT

clone_size: .
d_call: TRBD1
j_call: TRBJ1-4
cdr3_length: 15
v_call: TRBV7-9
cdr3_aa: CASSPSTGPVEKLFF
cdr3_nt: TGTGCCAGCAGCCCGTCGACAGGGCCGGTTGAAAAACTGTTTTTT

clone_size: .
d_call: TRBD1
j_call: TRBJ1-2
cdr3_length: 16
v_call: TRBV28
cdr3_aa: CASSPLWGQGDYGYTF
cdr3_nt: TGTGCCAGCAGCCCCTTATGGGGACAGGGCGACTATGGCTACACCTTC

clone_size: few
d_call: .
j_call: TRBJ2-1
cdr3_length: 14
v_call: TRBV7-3
cdr3_aa: CASSQGLEYNEQFF
cdr3_nt: TGTGCCAGCAGCCAGGGACTGGAATACAATGAGCAGTTCTTC

clone_size: .
d_call: .
j_call: TRBJ2-2
cdr3_length: 12
v_call: TRBV19
cdr3_aa: CASRGIYGELFF
cdr3_nt: TGTGCCAGTAGGGGGATCTACGGGGAGCTGTTTTTT

clone_size: .
d_call: TRBD1
j_call: TRBJ2-1
cdr3_length: 14
v_call: TRBV28
cdr3_aa: CASSPGQYSSEQFF
cdr3_nt: TGTGCCAGCAGTCCGGGACAGTATTCCAGTGAGCAGTTCTTC

clone_size: few
d_call: .
j_call: TRBJ1-1
cdr3_length: 12
v_call: TRBV6-6
cdr3_aa: CASTDVYTEAFF
cdr3_nt: TGTGCCAGCACCGACGTGTACACTGAAGCTTTCTTT

clone_size: .
d_call: .
j_call: TRBJ2-3
cdr3_length: 13
v_call: TRBV18
cdr3_aa: CASSPPGGDTQYF
cdr3_nt: TGTGCCAGCTCACCACCGGGTGGGGATACGCAGTATTTT

clone_size: few
d_call: .
j_call: TRBJ2-4
cdr3_length: 16
v_call: TRBV6-6
cdr3_aa: CASSSQGSVAKNIQYF
cdr3_nt: TGTGCCAGCAGTTCCCAGGGAAGTGTGGCCAAAAACATTCAGTACTTC

clone_size: .
d_call: TRBD2
j_call: TRBJ2-5
cdr3_length: 15
v_call: TRBV4-1
cdr3_aa: CASSQVIGTSDTQYF
cdr3_nt: TGCGCCAGCAGCCAAGTCATCGGGACTAGCGATACCCAGTACTTC

clone_size: few
d_call: TRBD1
j_call: TRBJ1-1
cdr3_length: 16
v_call: TRBV4-3
cdr3_aa: CASSQEYRGVGTEAFF
cdr3_nt: TGCGCCAGCAGCCAGGAGTACAGGGGGGTTGGCACTGAAGCTTTCTTT

clone_size: .
d_call: TRBD1
j_call: TRBJ1-2
cdr3_length: 15
v_call: TRBV5-4
cdr3_aa: CASSSNYRDRNGYTF
cdr3_nt: TGTGCCAGCAGCTCGAACTACCGGGACAGGAACGGCTACACCTTC

clone_size: few
d_call: TRBD2
j_call: TRBJ2-1
cdr3_length: 15
v_call: TRBV7-9
cdr3_aa: CASSFPGGTYNEQFF
cdr3_nt: TGTGCCAGCAGCTTCCCGGGAGGGACTTACAATGAGCAGTTCTTC

clone_size: .
d_call: .
j_call: TRBJ2-5
cdr3_length: 15
v_call: TRBV11-1
cdr3_aa: CASSGQGGLQETQYF
cdr3_nt: TGTGCCAGCAGCGGGCAGGGGGGCCTCCAAGAGACCCAGTACTTC

clone_size: .
d_call: .
j_call: TRBJ2-7
cdr3_length: 15
v_call: TRBV7-8
cdr3_aa: CASSLNDGAGYEQYF
cdr3_nt: TGTGCCAGCAGCTTAAACGACGGAGCGGGCTACGAGCAGTACTTC

clone_size: few
d_call: .
j_call: TRBJ2-2
cdr3_length: 13
v_call: TRBV28
cdr3_aa: CASSLGNHGELFF
cdr3_nt: TGTGCCAGCAGTTTGGGGAACCACGGGGAGCTGTTTTTT

clone_size: few
d_call: TRBD2
j_call: TRBJ2-7
cdr3_length: 15
v_call: TRBV28
cdr3_aa: CASSLGLFRAYEQYF
cdr3_nt: TGTGCCAGCAGCCTGGGACTATTCCGGGCCTACGAGCAGTACTTC

clone_size: .
d_call: TRBD2
j_call: TRBJ2-1
cdr3_length: 15
v_call: TRBV5-1
cdr3_aa: CASSLSGGRLGEQFF
cdr3_nt: TGCGCCAGCAGCTTGTCAGGCGGGAGACTGGGCGAGCAGTTCTTC

clone_size: few
d_call: .
j_call: TRBJ2-1
cdr3_length: 14
v_call: TRBV5-6
cdr3_aa: CASSLDVVSNEQFF
cdr3_nt: TGTGCCAGCAGCTTGGACGTAGTATCTAATGAGCAGTTCTTC

clone_size: once
d_call: .
j_call: TRBJ2-6
cdr3_length: 17
v_call: TRBV28
cdr3_aa: CASSSSGQISGANVLTF
cdr3_nt: .

clone_size: few
d_call: TRBD1
j_call: TRBJ1-5
cdr3_length: 18
v_call: TRBV28
cdr3_aa: CASSLAFGQGVSNQPQHF
cdr3_nt: TGTGCCAGCAGTTTAGCCTTCGGACAGGGTGTTAGCAATCAGCCCCAGCATTTT